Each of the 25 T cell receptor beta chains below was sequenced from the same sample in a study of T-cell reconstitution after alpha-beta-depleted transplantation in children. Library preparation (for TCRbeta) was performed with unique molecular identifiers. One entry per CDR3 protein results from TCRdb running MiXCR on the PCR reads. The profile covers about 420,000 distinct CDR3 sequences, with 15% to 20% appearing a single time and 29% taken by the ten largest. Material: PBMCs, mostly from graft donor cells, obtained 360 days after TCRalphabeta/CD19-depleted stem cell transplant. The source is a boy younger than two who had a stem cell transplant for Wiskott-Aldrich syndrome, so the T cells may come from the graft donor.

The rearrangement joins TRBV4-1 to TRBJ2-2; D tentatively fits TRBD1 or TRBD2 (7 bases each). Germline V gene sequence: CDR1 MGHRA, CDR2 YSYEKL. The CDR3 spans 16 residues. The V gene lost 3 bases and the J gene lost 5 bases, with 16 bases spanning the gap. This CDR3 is CASSHRGRGGTGELFF. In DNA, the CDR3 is TGCGCCAGCAGCCACAGGGGCAGGGGGGGAACCGGGGAGCTGTTTTTT.

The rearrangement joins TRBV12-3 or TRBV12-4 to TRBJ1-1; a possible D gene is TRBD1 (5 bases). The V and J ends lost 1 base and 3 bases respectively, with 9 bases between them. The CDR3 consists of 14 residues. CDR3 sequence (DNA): TGTGCCAGCAGTTTAGTTGACAGATACACTGAAGCTTTCTTT. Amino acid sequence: CASSLVDRYTEAFF.

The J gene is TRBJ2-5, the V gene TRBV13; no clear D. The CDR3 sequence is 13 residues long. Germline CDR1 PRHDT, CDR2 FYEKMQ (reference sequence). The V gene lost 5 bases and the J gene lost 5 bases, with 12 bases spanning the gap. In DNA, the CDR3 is TGTGCCAGCAGCGCAGATTGGTCGGAGACCCAGTACTTC. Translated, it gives CASSADWSETQYF.

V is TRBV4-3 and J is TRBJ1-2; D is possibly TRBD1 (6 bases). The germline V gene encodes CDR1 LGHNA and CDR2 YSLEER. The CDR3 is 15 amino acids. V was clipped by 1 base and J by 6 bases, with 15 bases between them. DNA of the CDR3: TGCGCCAGCAGCCAAGGATGGTCAGGGGACAATGGCTACACCTTC. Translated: CASSQGWSGDNGYTF.

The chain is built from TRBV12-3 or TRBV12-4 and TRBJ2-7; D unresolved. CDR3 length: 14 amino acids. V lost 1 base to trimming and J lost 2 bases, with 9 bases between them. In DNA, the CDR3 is TGTGCCAGCAGTTTAGGCCCAGCCCCCTACGAGCAGTACTTC. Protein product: CASSLGPAPYEQYF.

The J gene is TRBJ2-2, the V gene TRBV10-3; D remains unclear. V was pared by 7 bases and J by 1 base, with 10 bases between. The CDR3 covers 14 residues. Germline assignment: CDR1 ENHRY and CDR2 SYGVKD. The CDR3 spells CAITSGWNTGELFF. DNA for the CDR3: TGTGCCATCACTTCCGGGTGGAACACCGGGGAGCTGTTTTTT.

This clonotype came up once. CDR3 nucleotides: TGTGCCAGCAGTGTTCAGGGGTATGGCTACACCTTC. Residues: CASSVQGYGYTF. The chain recombines TRBV6-1 with TRBJ1-2, with TRBD1 as a possible D gene (6 bases). Germline lookup yields CDR1 MNHNS and CDR2 SASEGT. The V end lost 4 bases, the J end lost 5 bases, and 8 bases lay between the germline ends. The CDR3 is made up of 12 amino acids.

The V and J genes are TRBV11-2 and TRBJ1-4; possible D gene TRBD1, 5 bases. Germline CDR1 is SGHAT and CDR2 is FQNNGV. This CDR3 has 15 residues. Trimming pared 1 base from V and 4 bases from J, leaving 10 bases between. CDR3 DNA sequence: TGTGCCAGCAGCTTAGTCAACGGGGGTAATGAAAAACTGTTTTTT. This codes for CASSLVNGGNEKLFF.

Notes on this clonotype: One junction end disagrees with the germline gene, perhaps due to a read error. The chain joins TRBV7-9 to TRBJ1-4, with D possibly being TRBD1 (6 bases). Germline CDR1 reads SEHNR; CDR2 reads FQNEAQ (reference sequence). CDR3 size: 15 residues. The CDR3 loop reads CASSLGGGTKEKLFF. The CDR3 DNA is TGTGCCAGCAGCCTTGGAGGGGGGACTAAGGAAAAACTGTTTTTT. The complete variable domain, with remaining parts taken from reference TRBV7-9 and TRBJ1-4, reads DTGVSQNPRHKITKRGQNVTFRCDPISEHNRLYWYRQTLGQGPEFLTYFQNEAQLEKSRLLSDRFSAERPKGSFSTLEIQRTEQGDSAMYLCASSLGGGTKEKLFFGSGTQLSVL.

The CDR3 nucleotides are TGTGCCAGCAGTTTATGGACTAGCGGGTACAATGAGCAGTTCTTC. Translating gives CASSLWTSGYNEQFF. This chain links TRBV9 with TRBJ2-1; 11 bases agree with TRBD2. Germline-derived CDR1 and CDR2 are SGDLS and YYNGEE. The junction had 5 bases not matched to a gene; V was cut back by 5 bases and J by 4 bases. The CDR3 runs to 15 residues.

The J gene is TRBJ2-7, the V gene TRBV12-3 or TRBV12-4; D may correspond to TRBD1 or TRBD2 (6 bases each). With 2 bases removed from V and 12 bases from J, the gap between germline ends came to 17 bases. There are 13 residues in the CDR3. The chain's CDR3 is CASSLLSGGVRYF. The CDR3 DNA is TGTGCCAGCAGTTTACTTTCCGGGGGCGTGCGGTACTTC.

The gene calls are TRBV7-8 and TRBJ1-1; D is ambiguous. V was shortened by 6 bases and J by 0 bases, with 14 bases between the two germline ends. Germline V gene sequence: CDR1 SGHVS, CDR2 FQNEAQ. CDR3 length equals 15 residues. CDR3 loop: CASSSGSPMNTEAFF. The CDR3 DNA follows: TGTGCCAGCAGTTCAGGCAGTCCCATGAACACTGAAGCTTTCTTT.

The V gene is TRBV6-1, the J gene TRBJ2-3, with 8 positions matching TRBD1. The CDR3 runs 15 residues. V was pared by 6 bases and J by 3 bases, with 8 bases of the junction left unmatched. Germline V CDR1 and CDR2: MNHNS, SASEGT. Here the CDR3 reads CASSGRTGRTDTQYF. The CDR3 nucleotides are TGTGCCAGCAGCGGTAGGACAGGGAGGACAGATACGCAGTATTTT.

The CDR3 is CASSLYVGQSSTDTQYF. In DNA form, the CDR3 reads TGCGCCAGCAGCCTGTACGTGGGACAAAGCTCCACAGATACGCAGTATTTT. This chain joins TRBV5-1 and TRBJ2-3; a possible D gene is TRBD1 (6 bases). Germline CDR1 SGHRS, CDR2 YFSETQ. The CDR3 sequence is 17 residues long. Trimming removed 4 bases at V and 2 bases at J, with 20 bases between.

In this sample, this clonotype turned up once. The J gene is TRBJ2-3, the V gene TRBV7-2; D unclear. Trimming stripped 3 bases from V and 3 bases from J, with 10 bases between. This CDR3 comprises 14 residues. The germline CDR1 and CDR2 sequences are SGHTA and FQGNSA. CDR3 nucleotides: TGTGCCAGCAGCTTCAAGCGCCATACAGATACGCAGTATTTT. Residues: CASSFKRHTDTQYF.

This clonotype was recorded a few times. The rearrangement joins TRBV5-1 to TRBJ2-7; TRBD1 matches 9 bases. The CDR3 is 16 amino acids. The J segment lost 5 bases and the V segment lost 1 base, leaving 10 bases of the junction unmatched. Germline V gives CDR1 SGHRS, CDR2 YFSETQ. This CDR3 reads CASSLRPRDRVDEQYF. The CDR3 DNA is TGCGCCAGCAGCTTGCGCCCTCGGGACAGGGTAGACGAGCAGTACTTC. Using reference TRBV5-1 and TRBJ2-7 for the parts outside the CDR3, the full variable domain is KAGVTQTPRYLIKTRGQQVTLSCSPISGHRSVSWYQQTPGQGLQFLFEYFSETQRNKGNFPGRFSGRQFSNSRSEMNVSTLELGDSALYLCASSLRPRDRVDEQYFGPGTRLTVT.

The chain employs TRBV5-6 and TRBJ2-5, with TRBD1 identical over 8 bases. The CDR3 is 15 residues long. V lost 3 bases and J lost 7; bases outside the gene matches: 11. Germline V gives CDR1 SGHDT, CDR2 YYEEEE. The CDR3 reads CASSYRDRIIGTQYF. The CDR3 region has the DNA TGTGCCAGCAGCTACCGGGACAGGATCATCGGGACCCAGTACTTC.

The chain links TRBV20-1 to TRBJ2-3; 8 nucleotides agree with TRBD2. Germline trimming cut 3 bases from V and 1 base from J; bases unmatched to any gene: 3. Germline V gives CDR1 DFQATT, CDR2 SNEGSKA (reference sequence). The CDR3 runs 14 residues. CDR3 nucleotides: TGCAGTGCTAGGAGGCGGGAGGGCACAGATACGCAGTATTTT. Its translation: CSARRREGTDTQYF.

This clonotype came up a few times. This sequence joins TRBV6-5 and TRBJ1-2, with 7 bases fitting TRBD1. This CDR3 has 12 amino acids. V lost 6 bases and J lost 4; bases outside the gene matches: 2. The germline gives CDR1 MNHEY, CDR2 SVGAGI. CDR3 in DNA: TGTGCCAGCAGACAGGGGTTCTATGGCTACACCTTC. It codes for CASRQGFYGYTF.

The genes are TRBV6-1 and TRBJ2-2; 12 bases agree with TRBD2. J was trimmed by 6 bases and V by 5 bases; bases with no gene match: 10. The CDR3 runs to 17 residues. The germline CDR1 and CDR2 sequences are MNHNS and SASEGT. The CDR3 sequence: CASSPYRLAGGPGELFF. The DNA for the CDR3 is TGTGCCAGCAGTCCATATCGCCTAGCGGGGGGGCCCGGGGAGCTGTTTTTT.

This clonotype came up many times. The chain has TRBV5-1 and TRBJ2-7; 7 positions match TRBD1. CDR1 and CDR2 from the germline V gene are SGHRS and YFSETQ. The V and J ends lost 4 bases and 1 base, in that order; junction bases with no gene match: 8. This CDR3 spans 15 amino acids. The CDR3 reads CASSRDSSYSYEQYF. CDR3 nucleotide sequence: TGCGCCAGCAGCCGGGACAGCTCGTATTCCTACGAGCAGTACTTC.

CDR3 region: CASRRRNRGTSDDEQYF. The CDR3 DNA reads as TGTGCCAGCCGAAGACGGAACCGGGGGACTAGCGACGACGAGCAGTACTTC. The chain uses TRBV27 and TRBJ2-7; 10 bases fit TRBD2. The junction had 18 bases not matched to a gene; V was cut back by 8 bases and J by 5 bases. Germline assignment: CDR1 MNHEY and CDR2 SMNVEV (reference sequence). There are 17 residues in the CDR3.

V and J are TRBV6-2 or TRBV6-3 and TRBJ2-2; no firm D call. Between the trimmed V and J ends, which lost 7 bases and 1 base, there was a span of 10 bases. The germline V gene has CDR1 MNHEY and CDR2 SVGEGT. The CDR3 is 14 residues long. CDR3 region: CASIAQMNTGELFF. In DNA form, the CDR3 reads TGTGCCAGCATTGCACAGATGAACACCGGGGAGCTGTTTTTT.

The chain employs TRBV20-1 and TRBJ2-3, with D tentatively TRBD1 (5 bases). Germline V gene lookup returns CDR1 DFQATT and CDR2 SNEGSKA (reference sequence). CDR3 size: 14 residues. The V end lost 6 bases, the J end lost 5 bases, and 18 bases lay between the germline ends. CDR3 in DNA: TGCAGTGCCCTTTACAGATTGGGGCTAGATACGCAGTATTTT. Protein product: CSALYRLGLDTQYF.

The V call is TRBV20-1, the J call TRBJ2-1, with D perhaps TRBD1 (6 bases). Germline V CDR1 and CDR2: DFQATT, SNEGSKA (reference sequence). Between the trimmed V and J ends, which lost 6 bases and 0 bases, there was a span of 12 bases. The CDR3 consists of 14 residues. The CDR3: CSATTGSSYNEQFF. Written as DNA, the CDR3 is TGCAGTGCCACAACAGGGAGCTCCTACAATGAGCAGTTCTTC.